This record covers a single T cell receptor (beta chain). Its target is not known. A read error may account for a junction end that differs from germline. It was from 20-30 mg of unsorted bulk tissue that RNA and DNA were co-extracted. The sampling covered five separate regions of each tumor. Total RNA amounting to around 540 ng was the source from which TCR beta cDNA was made with a constant-region primer. Three rounds of nested multiplex PCR with slightly modified ARM-PCR produced TCR beta libraries. TRBV1-TRBV30 forward primers paired with a C-beta reverse primer were used in the first two PCR rounds, which ran approximately 10 cycles each. MiXCR, run by TCRdb on the multiplex PCR reads, gives a single entry per CDR3 protein. The table lists approximately 100,000 distinct CDR3 sequences, about 67% of them singletons, with less than 15% in the top ten. The CDR3 loop spans 14 amino acids. Germline CDR1 and CDR2: SQVTM and ANQGSEA.

The sample originates from a study of tumor-infiltrating lymphocytes in primary liver carcinoma. Study-level background: T1-T3 N0M0 was the stage of the tumors, which were roughly 4.2 to 10 cm across. Study-wide results and limits: Just around 7-25% of top clones spanned all five tumor regions. Tumor tissue displayed a significantly greater top-250-clone fraction than blood (p = 0.039).

The J gene is TRBJ2-7, the V gene TRBV29-1; TRBD2 might be the D (5 bases). Sample: liver tumor tissue from sampling region 2. Subset denoted: tumor region T2, inferior pole. This TCR was recovered from a woman in her sixties or seventies with primary liver carcinoma and hepatitis B virus infection. CDR3 sequence (DNA): TGCAGCGTTGATTTAGCGAGAGGGCCGAAAGAGCAGTGCTTC. The encoded protein is CSVDLARGPKEQCF.